This is a list of T cell receptor beta chains from one sample in a study of blood T cell repertoires in COVID-19. Method: immunoSEQ multiplex PCR; TCRdb's copy keeps in-frame clones and lacks some. The table has about 300,000 clones, more than 85% seen once. The material sequenced was peripheral blood. These TCRs come from a man aged 40-50 years with acute or convalescent COVID-19. The CDR3 runs from the conserved cysteine through the conserved F or W. A D gene is named only where the DNA matches it firmly. A row's size may be missing; if present it is once, few, many or a size class.

>TRBV6-6|TRBD2|.|TRBJ2-3
CASSFQTSGDSQYF
TGTGCCAGCAGTTTCCAGACTAGCGGGGATTCGCAGTATTTT
>TRBV18|.|.|TRBJ2-7
CASSPAGFHEQYF
TGTGCCAGCTCACCGGCAGGGTTCCACGAGCAGTACTTC
>TRBV7-8|TRBD2|.|TRBJ2-5
CASSPQAGGPRETQYF
TGTGCCAGCAGCCCTCAGGCGGGGGGGCCGAGAGAGACCCAGTACTTC
>TRBV28|.|.|TRBJ1-5
CASSFPDSLNQPQHF
TGTGCCAGCAGTTTCCCGGACAGCCTCAATCAGCCCCAGCATTTT
>TRBV5-6|.|.|TRBJ1-6
CASSSYKGAGNSPLHF
TGTGCCAGCAGCTCATATAAAGGGGCCGGGAATTCACCCCTCCACTTT
>TRBV4-2|TRBD1|.|TRBJ1-2
CASSQEGTGDYGYTF
TGTGCCAGCAGCCAAGAGGGGACAGGGGATTATGGCTACACCTTC
>TRBV10-3|.|.|TRBJ1-2
CAIKGDLIRNYGYTF
TGTGCCATCAAGGGGGATTTAATACGTAACTATGGCTACACCTTC
>TRBV11-2|.|.|TRBJ2-7
CASSPGQNYEQYF
TGTGCCAGCAGCCCGGGACAAAACTACGAGCAGTACTTC
>TRBV5-6|.|.|TRBJ1-1
CASSLIVPGGNTEAFF
TGTGCCAGCAGCCTAATAGTACCCGGGGGGAACACTGAAGCTTTCTTT
>TRBV5-6|.|.|TRBJ1-3
CASTVVGQLSGNTIYF
TGTGCCAGCACCGTAGTCGGACAGCTCTCTGGAAACACCATATATTTT
>TRBV21-1|.|.|TRBJ2-3
CASSKAGGTDTQYF
TGTGCCAGCAGCAAAGCAGGGGGCACAGATACGCAGTATTTT
>TRBV7-2|TRBD1|.|TRBJ1-1
CASSPRHLRQGSPEAFF
TGTGCCAGCAGCCCTCGTCACCTTAGACAGGGAAGTCCTGAAGCTTTCTTT
>TRBV30|.|.|TRBJ1-3
CAWSVSAGNTIYF
TGTGCCTGGAGTGTCTCTGCTGGAAACACCATATATTTT
>TRBV20-1|.|.|TRBJ1-2
CSASNRANYGYTF
TGCAGTGCTAGTAACAGGGCAAACTATGGCTACACCTTC
>TRBV29-1|.|.|TRBJ2-3
CSVETTPWADTQYF
TGCAGCGTTGAAACGACACCCTGGGCAGATACGCAGTATTTT
>TRBV6-5|.|.|TRBJ1-6
CASSYSMGGTDSPLHF
TGTGCCAGCAGTTACTCCATGGGGGGGACGGATTCACCCCTCCACTTT
>TRBV27|TRBD2|.|TRBJ2-7
CASSSWTSGVYEQYF
TGTGCCAGCAGTTCATGGACTAGCGGGGTCTACGAGCAGTACTTC
>TRBV5-1|TRBD1|.|TRBJ1-1
CASSWRTGNTEAFF
TGCGCCAGCAGCTGGAGGACAGGGAACACTGAAGCTTTCTTT
>TRBV5-1|.|.|TRBJ1-1
CASSFRTTNTEAFF
TGCGCCAGCAGCTTCCGGACAACAAACACTGAAGCTTTCTTT
>TRBV4-1|.|few|TRBJ1-3
CASSQDRTVSGNTIYF
TGCGCCAGCAGCCAAGATCGGACAGTCTCTGGAAACACCATATATTTT
>TRBV19|.|.|TRBJ1-3
CASSPSRTGISGNTIYF
TGTGCCAGTAGCCCCTCCCGGACGGGGATCTCTGGAAACACCATATATTTT
>TRBV19|.|.|TRBJ1-1
CASTSIGGRENTEAFF
TGTGCCAGTACCTCGATCGGGGGACGGGAGAACACTGAAGCTTTCTTT
>TRBV6-2/TRBV6-3|.|.|TRBJ2-2
CASSSGLMNTGELFF
TGTGCCAGCAGTTCGGGACTGATGAACACCGGGGAGCTGTTTTTT
>TRBV3-1/TRBV3-2|.|.|TRBJ2-4
CASSQRGGKNIQYF
TGTGCCAGCAGCCAAAGGGGGGGCAAAAACATTCAGTACTTC
>TRBV19|.|.|TRBJ2-7
CASSIDNSYEQYF
TGTGCCAGTAGTATAGATAACAGCTACGAGCAGTACTTC
>TRBV2|.|.|TRBJ2-2
CASSVRGRELFF
TGTGCCAGCAGTGTGAGAGGAAGGGAGCTGTTTTTT
>TRBV11-2|TRBD1|.|TRBJ2-3
CASSPDRGDTQYF
TGTGCCAGCAGCCCCGACAGGGGAGATACGCAGTATTTT
>TRBV30|.|once|TRBJ1-2
CAWSEGSEGYTF
TGTGCCTGGAGTGAGGGGTCGGAAGGCTACACCTTC
>TRBV29-1|.|.|TRBJ2-1
CSVEVGTGESYNEQFF
TGCAGCGTTGAAGTGGGGACGGGGGAGTCCTACAATGAGCAGTTCTTC
>TRBV7-9|TRBD2|.|TRBJ2-1
CASSSTGTSGVTNEQFF
TGTGCCAGCAGTTCTACCGGGACTAGCGGGGTAACCAATGAGCAGTTCTTC
>TRBV2|.|.|TRBJ1-6
CASSEQGRDSPLHF
TGTGCCAGCAGTGAACAGGGAAGGGATTCACCCCTCCACTTT
>TRBV21-1|.|.|TRBJ1-4
CASGQSGQEMEKLFF
TGTGCCAGCGGCCAAAGCGGACAGGAGATGGAAAAACTGTTTTTT
>TRBV5-6|TRBD2|.|TRBJ2-3
CASSETSPPTDTQYF
TGTGCCAGCAGCGAGACTAGCCCTCCCACAGATACGCAGTATTTT
>TRBV5-1|.|few|TRBJ1-3
CASSFTGYSGNTIYF
TGCGCCAGCAGCTTTACAGGGTACTCTGGAAACACCATATATTTT
>TRBV19|TRBD1|few|TRBJ1-5
CASSPTGGQPQHF
TGTGCCAGTAGCCCCACAGGGGGGCAGCCCCAGCATTTT
>TRBV9|TRBD1|.|TRBJ1-5
CASSLSTGGKDQPQHF
TGTGCCAGCAGCTTATCGACAGGGGGAAAGGATCAGCCCCAGCATTTT
>TRBV7-8|TRBD1|.|TRBJ1-2
CASSLGFRGHVYGYTF
TGTGCCAGCAGCTTAGGATTCAGGGGGCATGTCTATGGCTACACCTTC
>TRBV27|TRBD2|.|TRBJ2-5
CASSLLAGGETQYF
TGTGCCAGCAGTTTACTAGCGGGGGGGGAGACCCAGTACTTC
>TRBV5-1|TRBD1|.|TRBJ2-5
CASSAQGIEETQYF
TGCGCCAGCAGTGCACAGGGGATCGAGGAGACCCAGTACTTC
>TRBV18|TRBD1|.|TRBJ2-7
CASSPGTGYEQYF
TGTGCCAGCTCACCAGGGACAGGGTACGAGCAGTACTTC
>TRBV25-1|.|.|TRBJ2-7
CATSATASAGPPYEQYF
TGTGCCACCTCCGCAACCGCGTCTGCGGGGCCACCCTACGAGCAGTACTTC
>TRBV7-3|.|.|TRBJ1-1
CASSLKEGHRIFF
TGTGCCAGCAGCTTAAAAGAGGGACACAGGATTTTCTTT
>TRBV7-8|.|.|TRBJ2-7
CASSLRRESYEQYF
TGTGCCAGCAGCCTGCGCAGGGAATCCTACGAGCAGTACTTC
>TRBV5-4|TRBD1|.|TRBJ1-2
CASSLPATGGRNGYTF
TGTGCCAGCAGCTTGCCCGCGACAGGGGGCAGGAATGGCTACACCTTC
>TRBV2|.|.|TRBJ1-5
CASSRQISNQPQHF
TGTGCCAGCAGTAGACAGATTAGCAATCAGCCCCAGCATTTT
>TRBV5-1|TRBD1|.|TRBJ1-2
CASSYTGQAYGYTF
TGCGCCAGCAGCTATACCGGACAGGCATATGGCTACACCTTC
>TRBV4-1|TRBD1|.|TRBJ2-3
CASSQGQSSTDTQYF
TGCGCCAGCAGCCAGGGACAGAGTAGCACAGATACGCAGTATTTT
>TRBV4-2|TRBD1|.|TRBJ1-3
CASSQLTGGINTIYF
TGTGCCAGCAGCCAACTTACAGGGGGGATTAACACCATATATTTT
>TRBV6-1|TRBD1|.|TRBJ2-7
CASSDMDREDREQYF
TGTGCCAGCAGTGATATGGACAGGGAAGATCGCGAGCAGTACTTC
>TRBV19|TRBD1|.|TRBJ1-5
CASSPRGQGANNGQPQHF
TGTGCCAGTAGTCCGCGAGGGCAGGGGGCGAACAACGGGCAGCCCCAGCATTTT
>TRBV15|.|.|TRBJ1-5
CATSGDGTNGQPQHF
TGTGCCACCAGCGGAGACGGGACAAACGGGCAGCCCCAGCATTTT
>TRBV5-5|.|.|TRBJ2-3
CASSLRVAVADTQYF
TGTGCCAGCAGCCTCCGTGTAGCGGTGGCAGATACGCAGTATTTT
>TRBV12-5|TRBD1|.|TRBJ1-6
CASGTGQVNSPLHF
TGTGCTAGTGGTACGGGACAGGTTAATTCACCCCTCCACTTT
>TRBV5-1|.|.|TRBJ2-3
CASSLGGFTDTQYF
TGCGCCAGCAGCTTAGGGGGATTCACAGATACGCAGTATTTT
>TRBV27|TRBD1|once|TRBJ2-1
CASSSLPGQGIYEQFF
TGTGCCAGCAGTTCCCTTCCGGGACAGGGGATCTATGAGCAGTTCTTC
>TRBV4-1|TRBD2|.|TRBJ2-1
CASSQQTSGGANEQFF
TGCGCCAGCAGCCAACAGACTAGCGGGGGGGCCAATGAGCAGTTCTTC
>TRBV18|.|.|TRBJ2-7
CASSPPGQSYEQYF
TGTGCCAGCTCACCACCGGGACAATCCTACGAGCAGTACTTC
>TRBV5-5|TRBD1|.|TRBJ1-2
CASSRTGTGGVIHGYTF
TGTGCCAGCAGCCGTACCGGGACAGGGGGCGTAATTCATGGCTACACCTTC
>TRBV24-1|TRBD1|.|TRBJ2-1
CATSDPRGRFNEQFF
TGTGCCACCAGTGATCCCAGGGGGCGGTTCAATGAGCAGTTCTTC